The entry below describes one T cell receptor (beta chain). The sample carries other DNA sequences with the same CDR3. Per germline, CDR1 MNHEY and CDR2 SMNVEV (reference sequence). The V end was cut by 5 bases, the J end by 1 base, with 5 bases between. This CDR3 spans 13 amino acids. The data belong to a study of shared clonotypes between healthy human individuals. Profiling relied on immunoSEQ multiplex PCR, and the TCRdb table lists in-frame clones only, not all of them. This table holds about 590,000 clones, about 95% found once. Terminally differentiated effector memory CD45RA+ cells were excluded by CCR7 positive selection of CD45RO-negative cells.

The genes are TRBV27 and TRBJ2-2; no definite D call. The sample was naive CD8+ T cells sorted from blood. The sequence came from a woman aged 30 to 39 in good health. CDR3 residues: CASSLKNTGELFF. CDR3 sequence (DNA): TGTGCCAGCAGTCTAAAGAACACCGGGGAGCTGTTTTTT.